This T cell receptor (beta chain) derives from a study of OX40 agonist ivuxolimab in advanced cancers. Across the study: Partial responses were seen in three patients, one with hepatocellular carcinoma and two with cutaneous melanoma.

Trimming at V came to 4 bases and at J to 2 bases, leaving 14 bases not matched to a gene. The germline gives CDR1 SGHDT, CDR2 YYEEEE. This CDR3 has 17 residues. The protocol was immunoSEQ multiplex PCR, while the TCRdb copy is restricted to in-frame clones and leaves out a portion. Of around 84,000 clones in the sample, roughly 89% were seen once. This receptor was taken from an adult with an advanced solid tumor such as melanoma, head and neck, liver or kidney cancer. This material consisted of CD4+ or CD8+ T cells sorted from blood, taken in a trial of the OX40 agonist ivuxolimab. The rearrangement links TRBV5-6 to TRBJ2-5; the match to TRBD1 covers 7 bases. The CDR3 region has the DNA TGTGCCAGCAGCCTGCGTTCGTCTCTGGACAGGCAAGAGACCCAGTACTTC. Amino acids: CASSLRSSLDRQETQYF.